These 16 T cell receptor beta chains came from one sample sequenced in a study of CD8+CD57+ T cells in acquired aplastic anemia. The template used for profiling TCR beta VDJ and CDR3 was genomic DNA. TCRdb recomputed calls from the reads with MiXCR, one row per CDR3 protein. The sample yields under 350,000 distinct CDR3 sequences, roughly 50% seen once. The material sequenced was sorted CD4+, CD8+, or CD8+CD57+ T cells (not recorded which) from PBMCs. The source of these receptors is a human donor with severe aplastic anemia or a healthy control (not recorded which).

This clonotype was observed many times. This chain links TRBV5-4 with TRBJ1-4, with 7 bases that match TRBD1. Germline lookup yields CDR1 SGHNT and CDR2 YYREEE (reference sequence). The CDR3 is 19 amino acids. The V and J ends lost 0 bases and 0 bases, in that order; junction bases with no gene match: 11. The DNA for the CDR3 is TGTGCCAGCAGCTTGGGAGGGTGGGACAGAGCTGCAACTAATGAAAAACTGTTTTTT. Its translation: CASSLGGWDRAATNEKLFF.

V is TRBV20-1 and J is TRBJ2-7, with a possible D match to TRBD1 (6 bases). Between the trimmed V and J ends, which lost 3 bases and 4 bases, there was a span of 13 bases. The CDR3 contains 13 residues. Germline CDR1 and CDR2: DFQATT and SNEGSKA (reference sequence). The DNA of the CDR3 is TGCAGTGCTAGGTGGCAGGGGAGTTACGAGCAGTACTTC. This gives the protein CSARWQGSYEQYF.

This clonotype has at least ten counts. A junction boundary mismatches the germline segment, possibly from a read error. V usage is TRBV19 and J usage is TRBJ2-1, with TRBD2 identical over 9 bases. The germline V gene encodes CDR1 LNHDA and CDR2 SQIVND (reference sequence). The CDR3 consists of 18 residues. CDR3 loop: CASTISGRSGLVHNEQFF. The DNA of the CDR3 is TGTGCCAGTACTATAAGCGGGAGGTCGGGACTAGTTCACAATGAGCAGTTCTTC.

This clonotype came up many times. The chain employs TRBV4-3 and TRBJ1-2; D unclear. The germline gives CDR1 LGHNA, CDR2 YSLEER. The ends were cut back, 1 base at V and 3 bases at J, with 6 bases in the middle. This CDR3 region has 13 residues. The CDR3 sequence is CASSQGEHYGYTF. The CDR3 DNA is TGCGCCAGCAGCCAAGGTGAGCACTATGGCTACACCTTC.

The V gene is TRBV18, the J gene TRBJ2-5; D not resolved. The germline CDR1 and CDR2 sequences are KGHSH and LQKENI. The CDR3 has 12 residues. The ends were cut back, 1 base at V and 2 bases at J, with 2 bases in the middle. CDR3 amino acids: CASSPLQETQYF. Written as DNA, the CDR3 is TGTGCCAGCTCACCACTTCAAGAGACCCAGTACTTC. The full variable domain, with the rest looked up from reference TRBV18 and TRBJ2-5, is NAGVMQNPRHLVRRRGQEARLRCSPMKGHSHVYWYRQLPEEGLKFMVYLQKENIIDESGMPKERFSAEFPKEGPSILRIQQVVRGDSAAYFCASSPLQETQYFGPGTRLLVL.

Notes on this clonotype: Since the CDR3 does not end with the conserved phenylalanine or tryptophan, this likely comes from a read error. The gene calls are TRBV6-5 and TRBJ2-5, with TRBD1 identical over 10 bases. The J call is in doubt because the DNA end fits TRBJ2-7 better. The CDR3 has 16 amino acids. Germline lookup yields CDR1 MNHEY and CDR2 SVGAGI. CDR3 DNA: TGTGCCAGCAAGATCGGACAGGGGGGATCCTCCTACGAGCAGTACTCC. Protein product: CASKIGQGGSSYEQYS.

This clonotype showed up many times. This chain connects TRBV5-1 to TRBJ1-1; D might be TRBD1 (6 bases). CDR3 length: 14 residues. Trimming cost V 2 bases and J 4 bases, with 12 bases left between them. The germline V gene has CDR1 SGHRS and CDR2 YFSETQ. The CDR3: CASSLQGHGTEAFF. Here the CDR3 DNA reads TGCGCCAGCAGCTTACAGGGCCATGGCACTGAAGCTTTCTTT.

The CDR3 DNA reads as TGTGCCACCAGTGATACGACAGGACAAGAGACCCAGTACTTC. As protein: CATSDTTGQETQYF. The chain combines TRBV24-1 with TRBJ2-5; a possible D gene is TRBD1 (6 bases). V lost 3 bases, J lost 2 bases, and 9 bases lay in between. Germline lookup yields CDR1 KGHDR and CDR2 SFDVKD. This CDR3 is built from 14 residues.

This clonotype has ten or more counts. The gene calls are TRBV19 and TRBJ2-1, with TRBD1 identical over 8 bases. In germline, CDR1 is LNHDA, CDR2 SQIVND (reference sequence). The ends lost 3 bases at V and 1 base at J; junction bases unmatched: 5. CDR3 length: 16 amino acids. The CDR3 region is CASSIFQGASYNEQFF. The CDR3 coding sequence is TGTGCCAGTAGTATTTTCCAGGGGGCTTCCTACAATGAGCAGTTCTTC.

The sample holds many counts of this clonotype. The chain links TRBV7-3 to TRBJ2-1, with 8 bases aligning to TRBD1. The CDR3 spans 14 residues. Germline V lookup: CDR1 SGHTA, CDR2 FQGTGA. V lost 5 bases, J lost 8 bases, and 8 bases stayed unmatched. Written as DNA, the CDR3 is TGTGCCAGCAGCCCGGACAGGGCCCGGCATGAGCAGTTCTTC. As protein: CASSPDRARHEQFF.

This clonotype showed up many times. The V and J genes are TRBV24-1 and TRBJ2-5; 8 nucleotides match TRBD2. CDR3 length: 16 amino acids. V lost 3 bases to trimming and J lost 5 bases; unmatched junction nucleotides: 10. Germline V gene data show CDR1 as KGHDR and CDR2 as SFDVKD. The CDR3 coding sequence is TGTGCCACCAGTGATCCCCTCCTGGGCGGGGGGGAGACCCAGTACTTC. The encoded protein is CATSDPLLGGGETQYF.

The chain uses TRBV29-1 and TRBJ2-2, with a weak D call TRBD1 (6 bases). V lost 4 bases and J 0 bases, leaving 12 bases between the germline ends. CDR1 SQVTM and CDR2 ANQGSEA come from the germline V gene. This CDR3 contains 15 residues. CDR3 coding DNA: TGCAGCGTTGCCCCGGGACACTCGAACACCGGGGAGCTGTTTTTT. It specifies CSVAPGHSNTGELFF.

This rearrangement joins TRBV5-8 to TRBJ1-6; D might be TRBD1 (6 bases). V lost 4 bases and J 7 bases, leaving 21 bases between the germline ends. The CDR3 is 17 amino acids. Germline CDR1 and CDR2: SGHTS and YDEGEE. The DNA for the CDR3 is TGTGCCAGCAGCCGAGTGGGGGCGGGGCCGGAGAATTCACCCCTCCACTTT. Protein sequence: CASSRVGAGPENSPLHF.

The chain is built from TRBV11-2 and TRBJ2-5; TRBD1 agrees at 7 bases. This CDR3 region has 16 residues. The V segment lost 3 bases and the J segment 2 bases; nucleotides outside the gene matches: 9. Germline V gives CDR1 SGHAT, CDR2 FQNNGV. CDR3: CASSFRQGIGQETQYF. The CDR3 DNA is TGTGCCAGCAGCTTTAGACAGGGAATAGGTCAAGAGACCCAGTACTTC.

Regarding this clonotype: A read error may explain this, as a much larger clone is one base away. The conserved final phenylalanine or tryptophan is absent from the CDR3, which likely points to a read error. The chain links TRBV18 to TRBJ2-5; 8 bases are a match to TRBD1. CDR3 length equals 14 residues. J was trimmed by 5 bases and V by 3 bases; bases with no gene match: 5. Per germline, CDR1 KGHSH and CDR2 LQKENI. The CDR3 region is CASSPRDRSETQYL. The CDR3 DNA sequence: TGTGCCAGCTCACCGAGGGACAGGTCGGAGACCCAGTACCTC.

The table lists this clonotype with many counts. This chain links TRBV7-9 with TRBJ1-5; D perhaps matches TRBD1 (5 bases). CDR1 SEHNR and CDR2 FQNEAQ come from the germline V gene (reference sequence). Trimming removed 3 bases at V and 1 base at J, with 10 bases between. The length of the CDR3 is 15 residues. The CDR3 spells CASSLGRDSNQPQHF. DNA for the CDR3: TGTGCCAGCAGCTTGGGAAGGGACAGCAATCAGCCCCAGCATTTT.